These 24 T cell receptor beta chains came from one sample sequenced in a study of T cells in localized non-small cell lung cancer. Measured with immunoSEQ multiplex PCR; TCRdb has only the in-frame clones, and not every one. The sample shows under 65,000 clones, over 85% of them seen only once. The specimen comprised peripheral blood, sampled before any cancer treatment. Receptor source: a man aged 40 to 70 with stage I squamous cell lung carcinoma.

The chain uses TRBV9 and TRBJ1-3; D gene unclear. CDR1 SGDLS and CDR2 YYNGEE come from the germline V gene. V lost 3 bases, J lost 0 bases, and 7 bases lay in between. This CDR3 is 14 amino acids long. The chain's CDR3 is CASSATISGNTIYF. The CDR3 DNA reads as TGTGCCAGCAGCGCGACTATCTCTGGAAACACCATATATTTT.

This chain joins TRBV6-4 and TRBJ1-5; the D is unclear. V shed 1 base and J shed 3 bases, with 10 bases lying between them. Germline V gives CDR1 MRHNA, CDR2 SNTAGT. The CDR3 is 15 amino acids. CDR3 nucleotides: TGTGCCAGCAGTGACTATTTTGGGATCAATCAGCCCCAGCATTTT. Amino acid sequence: CASSDYFGINQPQHF.

The rearrangement uses TRBV2 and TRBJ1-6; 10 bases line up with TRBD1. V was pared by 2 bases and J by 8 bases, with 3 bases of the junction left unmatched. Germline V gene data show CDR1 as SNHLY and CDR2 as FYNNEI. The CDR3 length is 15 residues. The CDR3 region has the DNA TGTGCCAGCAGTGAAACGGGACAGGGGTATTCACCCCTCCACTTT. Residues: CASSETGQGYSPLHF.

This clone was detected once. CDR3 bases: TGTGCCAGTAGTATAGGCGGGAGAAGAGAGGAGACCCAGTACTTC. Translation gives CASSIGGRREETQYF. The chain couples TRBV19 to TRBJ2-5; 7 positions match TRBD2. V was pared by 1 base and J by 5 bases, with 7 bases of the junction left unmatched. Germline lookup yields CDR1 LNHDA and CDR2 SQIVND (reference sequence). The CDR3 sequence is 15 residues long.

The chain recombines TRBV18 with TRBJ2-5; 7 positions match TRBD1. V lost 6 bases to trimming and J lost 4 bases; unmatched junction nucleotides: 8. Germline V lookup: CDR1 KGHSH, CDR2 LQKENI. The CDR3 totals 14 residues. CDR3 region: CASSSTGKGETQYF. The CDR3 nucleotides read TGTGCCAGCTCTTCGACAGGGAAGGGAGAGACCCAGTACTTC.

The rearrangement links TRBV11-2 to TRBJ1-2, with a tentative D call TRBD1 (5 bases). Between the trimmed V and J ends, which lost 3 bases and 7 bases, there was a span of 12 bases. The CDR3 loop spans 13 amino acids. Germline V gene sequence: CDR1 SGHAT, CDR2 FQNNGV. This chain's CDR3 is CASSFARDGGYTF. The CDR3 nucleotides read TGTGCCAGCAGCTTCGCCAGGGATGGTGGCTACACCTTC.

The genes are TRBV27 and TRBJ2-7; D assignment may be TRBD1 or TRBD2 (5 bases each). The germline V and J ends were trimmed by 2 bases and 1 base, with 12 bases remaining between them. Germline lookup yields CDR1 MNHEY and CDR2 SMNVEV (reference sequence). The CDR3 consists of 15 residues. CDR3: CASSLTPGQSYEQYF. The DNA for the CDR3 is TGTGCCAGCAGTTTAACCCCGGGGCAATCCTACGAGCAGTACTTC.

The chain is built from TRBV11-2 and TRBJ2-7; weak D call: TRBD2 (6 bases). The V end was cut by 5 bases, the J end by 3 bases, with 17 bases between. Germline V gene sequence: CDR1 SGHAT, CDR2 FQNNGV. The CDR3 spans 15 residues. This CDR3 is CASSPTRDSYYEQYF. For the CDR3, the DNA is TGTGCCAGCAGCCCAACTCGGGACTCGTACTACGAGCAGTACTTC.

V is TRBV19 and J is TRBJ2-4; tentatively, D is TRBD1 (6 bases). CDR1 is LNHDA, CDR2 SQIVND, per germline (reference sequence). The CDR3 is 16 residues long. V lost 6 bases and J 3 bases, leaving 18 bases between the germline ends. CDR3 region: CASRQQGTRGKNIQYF. CDR3 DNA: TGTGCCAGTAGGCAACAGGGCACGAGGGGCAAAAACATTCAGTACTTC.

This chain links TRBV18 with TRBJ2-1; D ambiguous. The V end was cut by 3 bases, the J end by 2 bases, with 8 bases between. The V gene's germline CDR1 is KGHSH and CDR2 LQKENI. This CDR3 is 14 amino acids long. CDR3 loop: CASSPDRTYNEQFF. In DNA form, the CDR3 reads TGTGCCAGCTCACCCGACCGAACCTACAATGAGCAGTTCTTC.

CDR3: CASSYPGTSGYEQYF. CDR3 nucleotide sequence: TGTGCCAGCAGTTATCCCGGGACTAGCGGATACGAGCAGTACTTC. The V and J genes are TRBV28 and TRBJ2-7; 11 bases line up with TRBD2. This CDR3 is built from 15 residues. After removal of 4 bases from V and 4 bases from J, the junction contained 6 bases not matched to a gene. Germline CDR1 MDHEN, CDR2 SYDVKM. Combining the CDR3 with reference TRBV28 and TRBJ2-7 gives the whole variable domain DVKVTQSSRYLVKRTGEKVFLECVQDMDHENMFWYRQDPGLGLRLIYFSYDVKMKEKGDIPEGYSVSREKKERFSLILESASTNQTSMYLCASSYPGTSGYEQYFGPGTRLTVT.

The J gene is TRBJ1-1, the V gene TRBV5-1; the D gene is possibly TRBD1 (5 bases). V gave up 0 bases and J gave up 3 bases, with 9 bases separating them. The CDR3 is made up of 14 amino acids. Germline V CDR1 and CDR2: SGHRS, YFSETQ. This chain's CDR3 is CASSLDGGYTEAFF. In nucleotides, the CDR3 is TGCGCCAGCAGCTTGGACGGGGGGTACACTGAAGCTTTCTTT.

V usage is TRBV5-4 and J usage is TRBJ2-7; tentative D call: TRBD2 (6 bases). This CDR3 is built from 14 residues. Germline CDR1 reads SGHNT; CDR2 reads YYREEE (reference sequence). V gave up 3 bases and J gave up 4 bases, with 14 bases separating them. DNA for the CDR3: TGTGCCAGCAGCTCGGCTAGTAGCGGTTACGAGCAGTACTTC. It specifies CASSSASSGYEQYF.

The rearrangement links TRBV28 to TRBJ2-7; D ambiguous. The CDR3 is 15 residues long. Trimming took 5 bases from V and 0 from J, leaving 14 bases between them. Germline V gene lookup returns CDR1 MDHEN and CDR2 SYDVKM. The CDR3 nucleotides are TGTGCCAGCAGTCCTCCAACCGGAAGCTCCTACGAGCAGTACTTC. This gives the protein CASSPPTGSSYEQYF.

The chain is built from TRBV19 and TRBJ2-4, with D perhaps matching TRBD1 (6 bases). The CDR3 has 14 amino acids. V gave up 6 bases and J gave up 8 bases, with 17 bases separating them. Germline values: CDR1 LNHDA, CDR2 SQIVND (reference sequence). The CDR3: CASSRTVQPYIQYF. CDR3 in DNA: TGTGCCAGTAGCAGGACAGTTCAGCCGTACATTCAGTACTTC.

The chain joins TRBV6-1 to TRBJ1-1, with 9 positions matching TRBD1. Germline CDR1 is MNHNS and CDR2 is SASEGT. The trim removed 5 bases at V and 4 bases at J, leaving 5 bases unmatched. The CDR3 totals 14 residues. In DNA form, the CDR3 reads TGTGCCAGCAGTCCATTGACAGGGGGCACTGAAGCTTTCTTT. Protein product: CASSPLTGGTEAFF.

This chain links TRBV11-1 with TRBJ1-1; TRBD1 agrees at 7 bases. The trim removed 1 base at V and 5 bases at J, leaving 10 bases unmatched. Germline CDR1 reads SGHAT; CDR2 reads FQDESV (reference sequence). The CDR3 loop spans 16 amino acids. The CDR3 is CASSLVGTATLTEAFF. In nucleotides, the CDR3 is TGTGCCAGCAGCTTAGTCGGGACAGCCACTTTAACTGAAGCTTTCTTT.

This clone was seen more than once but under ten times. The CDR3 bases are TGTGCCAGCAGCTTGGGACAGGGGGCGAGTGAAGCTTTCTTT. Its translation is CASSLGQGASEAFF. The rearrangement joins TRBV11-2 to TRBJ1-1; 12 bases are shared with TRBD1. The CDR3 extends over 14 amino acids. Per the germline V gene, CDR1 is SGHAT and CDR2 is FQNNGV. The trim removed 3 bases at V and 7 bases at J, leaving 3 bases unmatched.

This clone was seen a few times. The chain joins TRBV5-6 to TRBJ2-2; D unclear. CDR1 is SGHDT and CDR2 is YYEEEE in the germline V gene. The CDR3 extends over 12 amino acids. Between the trimmed V and J ends, which lost 7 bases and 4 bases, there was a span of 8 bases. The CDR3 spells CASGSITGELFF. The CDR3 nucleotides are TGTGCCAGCGGCTCCATCACCGGGGAGCTGTTTTTT.

This clone has only a few counts. The V call is TRBV6-6, the J call TRBJ2-2; 10 nucleotides line up with TRBD2. J lost 6 bases, V lost 7 bases, and 8 bases had no gene match. The CDR3 sequence is 15 residues long. Germline-derived CDR1 and CDR2 are MNHNY and SVGAGI (reference sequence). CDR3 sequence: CASIIAGGMAGELFF. The CDR3, as DNA: TGTGCCAGCATAATAGCGGGAGGTATGGCCGGGGAGCTGTTTTTT.

The rearrangement links TRBV5-6 to TRBJ1-2; D is undetermined. The CDR3 length is 11 residues. The germline CDR1 and CDR2 sequences are SGHDT and YYEEEE. The V gene lost 2 bases and the J gene lost 3 bases, with 2 bases spanning the gap. CDR3 loop: CASSFHYGYTF. CDR3 coding DNA: TGTGCCAGCAGCTTCCACTATGGCTACACCTTC.

This rearrangement joins TRBV20-1 to TRBJ2-5; no definite D call. Trimming pared 6 bases from V and 2 bases from J, leaving 7 bases between. The CDR3 is 11 amino acids. The germline gives CDR1 DFQATT, CDR2 SNEGSKA (reference sequence). CDR3 amino acids: CSAAGQETQYF. CDR3 bases: TGCAGTGCGGCCGGTCAAGAGACCCAGTACTTC.

The chain uses TRBV6-5 and TRBJ1-5; D is uncertain. V was trimmed by 0 bases and J by 0 bases, leaving 0 bases between them. The CDR3 runs to 13 residues. Looked up from germline, CDR1 is MNHEY and CDR2 is SVGAGI. The CDR3 spells CASSYSSNQPQHF. In DNA, the CDR3 is TGTGCCAGCAGTTACTCTAGCAATCAGCCCCAGCATTTT.

With respect to this clone: This specimen includes other DNA sequences encoding the same CDR3. J is TRBJ1-5 and V is TRBV19, with a possible D match to TRBD1 (6 bases). V dropped 6 bases and J dropped 6 bases, with 15 bases sitting between them. CDR1 is LNHDA, CDR2 SQIVND, per germline (reference sequence). This CDR3 region has 14 residues. CDR3 nucleotides: TGTGCCAGTAGCCGCGGGGGCGCCGGTCAGCCCCAGCATTTT. Its translation: CASSRGGAGQPQHF.